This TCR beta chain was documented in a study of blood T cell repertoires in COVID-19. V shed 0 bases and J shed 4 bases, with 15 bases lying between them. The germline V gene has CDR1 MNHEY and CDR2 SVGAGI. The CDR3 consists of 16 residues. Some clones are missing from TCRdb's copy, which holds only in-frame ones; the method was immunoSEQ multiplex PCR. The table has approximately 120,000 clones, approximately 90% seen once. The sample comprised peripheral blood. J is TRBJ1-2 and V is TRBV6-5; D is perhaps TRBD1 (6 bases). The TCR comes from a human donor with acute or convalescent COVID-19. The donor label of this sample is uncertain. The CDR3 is CASSYSNPGEGYGYTF. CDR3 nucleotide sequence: TGTGCCAGCAGTTACTCGAATCCAGGGGAAGGCTATGGCTACACCTTC.